The clone carrying this TCR beta chain was observed many times. Its antigen is as yet unknown. The germline gives CDR1 MNHNS, CDR2 SASEGT. V was clipped by 10 bases and J by 2 bases, with 17 bases between them. The CDR3 extends over 14 amino acids. TCR beta CDR3 sequences were amplified from RNA transcripts. First-round RT-PCR with HTBI primers amplified the TCR CDR3 region. TCRdb ran MiXCR on the multiplex PCR reads and lists one entry per CDR3 protein. Here the sample spans almost 250,000 distinct CDR3 sequences, almost 25% being singletons. The sample belongs to a study of T cells in Graves' hyperthyroidism and ophthalmopathy. Study overall: The authors collected peripheral blood at initial diagnosis, before any treatment.

Subjects with ophthalmopathy showed a Clinical Activity Score no lower than 3, a NOSPECS grade no lower than 4, and a duration shorter than 3 months. General study findings and limits: Model output signaled ophthalmopathy a median about seven months ahead of onset.

This chain links TRBV6-1 with TRBJ2-5; D may be TRBD1 (5 bases). The source material was blood. The receptor's source is a woman between 40 and 55 years old with Graves' ophthalmopathy. The CDR3 nucleotides are TGTGCCACAGAGAATGGGGCAGGGCAAGAGACCCAGTACTTC. Encoded protein: CATENGAGQETQYF.